The 28 T cell receptor beta chains below all came from one sample that was sequenced in a study of T cell responses to AZD1222 COVID-19 vaccine. Assay: immunoSEQ multiplex PCR; the TCRdb copy retains only in-frame clones and omits some. The sample shows tens of thousands of clones, over 60% of them seen only once. Sequencing used peripheral blood, obtained on day 0 of AZD1222 vaccination. The receptors were gathered from an adult in good health.

The V call is TRBV6-2 or TRBV6-3, the J call TRBJ1-1; TRBD1 is a possible D gene (6 bases). With 5 bases removed from V and 0 bases from J, the gap between germline ends came to 22 bases. The CDR3 is made up of 18 amino acids. Germline values: CDR1 MNHEY, CDR2 SVGEGT. The CDR3 loop reads CASSKPGVSGALNTEAFF. As DNA, the CDR3 is TGTGCCAGCAGTAAACCGGGTGTGTCAGGGGCATTGAACACTGAAGCTTTCTTT.

Concerning this clone itself: Other DNA variants within this sample encode the same CDR3. The J gene is TRBJ2-5, the V gene TRBV5-1; a possible D gene is TRBD2 (6 bases). Germline CDR1 SGHRS, CDR2 YFSETQ. V lost 0 bases to trimming and J lost 2 bases, with 11 bases between them. This CDR3 spans 15 amino acids. The DNA for the CDR3 is TGCGCCAGCAGCTTGGTGGGGGGACCTCAAGAGACCCAGTACTTC. This sequence encodes CASSLVGGPQETQYF.

The chain carries TRBV30 and TRBJ1-5; possible D gene TRBD1, 5 bases. Germline lookup yields CDR1 GTSNPN and CDR2 SVGIG (reference sequence). CDR3 length: 11 residues. V lost 1 base to trimming and J lost 9 bases, with 7 bases between them. CDR3 nucleotides: TGTGCCTGGAGTGGGGGGGGGCCCCAGCATTTT. Protein product: CAWSGGGPQHF. Together with reference TRBV30 and TRBJ1-5, the CDR3 gives the full variable domain: SQTIHQWPATLVQPVGSPLSLECTVEGTSNPNLYWYRQAAGRGLQLLFYSVGIGQISSEVPQNLSASRPQDRQFILSSKKLLLSDSGFYLCAWSGGGPQHFGDGTRLSIL.

This CDR3 reads CASSLGAGGPVEQFF. As DNA, the CDR3 is TGTGCCAGCAGCTTAGGTGCGGGGGGGCCAGTCGAGCAGTTCTTC. V gene TRBV7-2 combines with J gene TRBJ2-1; 9 nucleotides match TRBD2. The length of the CDR3 is 15 residues. V was clipped by 1 base and J by 10 bases; unmatched bases: 8. Germline V CDR1 and CDR2: SGHTA, FQGNSA.

The chain has TRBV5-1 and TRBJ2-2; D might be TRBD1 or TRBD2, each matching 7 bases. The CDR3 contains 17 residues. V lost 4 bases and J 4 bases, leaving 20 bases between the germline ends. The germline V gene encodes CDR1 SGHRS and CDR2 YFSETQ. CDR3 sequence (DNA): TGCGCCAGCAGCCCGGAACCCCCAGGGGGGGTCACCGGGGAGCTGTTTTTT. Translated: CASSPEPPGGVTGELFF.

The chain links TRBV10-3 to TRBJ2-3; possibly TRBD1 for D (6 bases). The CDR3 length is 17 residues. Trimming stripped 10 bases from V and 0 bases from J, with 23 bases between. Germline lookup yields CDR1 ENHRY and CDR2 SYGVKD. In DNA, the CDR3 is TGTGCCAGCAGCCGGTCGGACAGAACCACTAGCACAGATACGCAGTATTTT. Its protein is CASSRSDRTTSTDTQYF.

The chain combines TRBV9 with TRBJ1-3; D uncertain. CDR3 length equals 14 residues. Looked up from germline, CDR1 is SGDLS and CDR2 is YYNGEE. V lost 0 bases and J 1 base, leaving 5 bases between the germline ends. CDR3 amino acids: CASSVEGSGNTIYF. CDR3 DNA: TGTGCCAGCAGCGTAGAGGGTTCTGGAAACACCATATATTTT. Together with reference TRBV9 and TRBJ1-3, the CDR3 gives the full variable domain: DSGVTQTPKHLITATGQRVTLRCSPRSGDLSVYWYQQSLDQGLQFLIQYYNGEERAKGNILERFSAQQFPDLHSELNLSSLELGDSALYFCASSVEGSGNTIYFGEGSWLTVV.

The V gene is TRBV9, the J gene TRBJ2-3; D uncertain. CDR1 is SGDLS and CDR2 is YYNGEE in the germline V gene. Trimming took 2 bases from V and 1 from J, leaving 11 bases between them. The CDR3 sequence is 15 residues long. The CDR3, as DNA: TGTGCCAGCAGCGTGAATGGCGGTGGCACAGATACGCAGTATTTT. Translating it yields CASSVNGGGTDTQYF.

CDR3 residues: CASSEETGGNEKLFF. The CDR3 nucleotides are TGCGCCAGCAGTGAAGAGACAGGGGGTAATGAAAAACTGTTTTTT. The rearrangement uses TRBV10-1 and TRBJ1-4; 9 nucleotides agree with TRBD1. CDR3 length: 15 residues. J gave up 4 bases and V 3 bases, and 3 bases lay outside the gene matches. Germline V lookup: CDR1 WNHNN, CDR2 SYGVQD (reference sequence).

The chain couples TRBV14 to TRBJ1-4; D is perhaps TRBD1 (6 bases). CDR3 size: 12 residues. Per germline, CDR1 SGHDN and CDR2 FVKESK. Trimming took 1 base from V and 10 from J, leaving 7 bases between them. Here the CDR3 reads CASSQVDRKLFF. The CDR3 nucleotides are TGTGCCAGCAGCCAAGTGGACAGAAAACTGTTTTTT. Full variable domain (missing parts from reference TRBV14 and TRBJ1-4): EAGVTQFPSHSVIEKGQTVTLRCDPISGHDNLYWYRRVMGKEIKFLLHFVKESKQDESGMPNNRFLAERTGGTYSTLKVQPAELEDSGVYFCASSQVDRKLFFGSGTQLSVL.

The gene calls are TRBV6-5 and TRBJ1-1, with 11 bases that match TRBD1. This CDR3 has 14 residues. Germline V gene sequence: CDR1 MNHEY, CDR2 SVGAGI. The junction had 5 bases not matched to a gene; V was cut back by 7 bases and J by 4 bases. The CDR3 nucleotides are TGTGCCAGCAAACCGGGACAGGGGGTCACTGAAGCTTTCTTT. Translating gives CASKPGQGVTEAFF.

The chain uses TRBV30 and TRBJ2-2; TRBD1 matches 7 bases. V trimming: 7 bases; J trimming: 6 bases; junction bases outside the gene matches: 2. The CDR3 consists of 11 residues. CDR1 and CDR2 from the germline V gene are GTSNPN and SVGIG (reference sequence). CDR3 sequence reads: CAYRGSGELFF. DNA of the CDR3: TGTGCCTACAGGGGCTCCGGGGAGCTGTTTTTT.

The CDR3 coding sequence is TGTGCCAGCAGCCGTTCCGGGACAGGGGCATTGGCCGGGGAGCTGTTTTTT. Protein: CASSRSGTGALAGELFF. The V gene is TRBV5-5, the J gene TRBJ2-2, with 10 bases lining up with TRBD1. After removal of 4 bases from V and 6 bases from J, the junction contained 12 bases not matched to a gene. Germline CDR1 SGHKS, CDR2 YYEKEE (reference sequence). The CDR3 has 17 amino acids. The full variable domain, rest sourced from reference TRBV5-5 and TRBJ2-2, is DAGVTQSPTHLIKTRGQQVTLRCSPISGHKSVSWYQQVLGQGPQFIFQYYEKEERGRGNFPDRFSARQFPNYSSELNVNALLLGDSALYLCASSRSGTGALAGELFFGEGSRLTVL.

This clone was seen a single time. The chain is built from TRBV7-2 and TRBJ1-2; D unresolved. Per germline, CDR1 SGHTA and CDR2 FQGNSA. The CDR3 extends over 15 amino acids. V lost 2 bases and J lost 4, with 14 bases in between. The CDR3 DNA is TGTGCCAGCAGCTTAATGCCAGGAGGATCCTATGGCTACACCTTC. Translating gives CASSLMPGGSYGYTF.

The chain is built from TRBV11-2 and TRBJ2-1; 8 positions match TRBD2. Germline V gene sequence: CDR1 SGHAT, CDR2 FQNNGV. Unmatched junction bases numbered 1, after V lost 3 bases and J lost 3 bases. CDR3 length: 14 amino acids. The CDR3 nucleotides read TGTGCCAGCAGCTTTCGGGGGGGCTACAATGAGCAGTTCTTC. Protein: CASSFRGGYNEQFF.

V gene TRBV24-1 combines with J gene TRBJ2-5; a possible D gene is TRBD1 (6 bases). The germline CDR1 and CDR2 sequences are KGHDR and SFDVKD. V lost 5 bases and J lost 5, with 11 bases in between. The CDR3 consists of 13 residues. This CDR3 reads CATSGGGRETQYF. CDR3 DNA sequence: TGTGCCACCAGTGGAGGGGGACGGGAGACCCAGTACTTC.

The chain has TRBV5-1 and TRBJ2-5; D not certain. The CDR3 consists of 12 residues. Germline CDR1 SGHRS, CDR2 YFSETQ. The V end was cut by 1 base, the J end by 2 bases, with 3 bases between. This chain's CDR3 is CASSLRQETQYF. The CDR3 nucleotides read TGCGCCAGCAGCTTGAGGCAAGAGACCCAGTACTTC.

This chain uses TRBV6-5 with TRBJ2-7; D uncertain. Germline CDR1 MNHEY, CDR2 SVGAGI. The CDR3 totals 12 residues. Between the trimmed V and J ends, which lost 2 bases and 5 bases, there was a span of 7 bases. DNA for the CDR3: TGTGCCAGCAGTTACGGCTTAGACGAGCAGTACTTC. Translated: CASSYGLDEQYF.

This clone appeared a single time. The chain uses TRBV30 and TRBJ2-7; perhaps D is TRBD1 or TRBD2 (5 bases each). V gave up 0 bases and J gave up 4 bases, with 7 bases separating them. The CDR3 runs 12 residues. Germline CDR1 and CDR2: GTSNPN and SVGIG (reference sequence). The CDR3 sequence is CAWSVWGYEQYF. The CDR3 nucleotides read TGTGCCTGGAGTGTATGGGGGTACGAGCAGTACTTC.

The chain is built from TRBV11-2 and TRBJ2-5; D might be TRBD2 (5 bases). This CDR3 is 15 amino acids long. V dropped 0 bases and J dropped 7 bases, with 15 bases sitting between them. Germline values: CDR1 SGHAT, CDR2 FQNNGV. In DNA, the CDR3 is TGTGCCAGCAGCTTAGATCCCAGCGCCAGCGGGACCCAGTACTTC. It specifies CASSLDPSASGTQYF.

In the case of this clone: Other nucleotide sequences from this sample produce the same CDR3. The genes are TRBV5-1 and TRBJ2-5; possibly TRBD1 or TRBD2 for D (6 bases each). V dropped 0 bases and J dropped 1 base, with 10 bases sitting between them. Germline V CDR1 and CDR2: SGHRS, YFSETQ. CDR3 length: 15 amino acids. CDR3 sequence (DNA): TGCGCCAGCAGCTTGGTCGGGGGCCCCCAAGAGACCCAGTACTTC. Protein: CASSLVGGPQETQYF.

The V call is TRBV10-2, the J call TRBJ1-2; D perhaps matches TRBD1 (5 bases). This CDR3 contains 15 residues. V was pared by 3 bases and J by 8 bases, with 19 bases between. The germline gives CDR1 WSHSY, CDR2 SAAADI. CDR3: CASSDSYRPSSGYTF. DNA of the CDR3: TGCGCCAGCAGTGACAGTTACAGGCCTAGCTCAGGCTACACCTTC.

CDR3 in DNA: TGTGCCAGCACCCGACAACAACAGACTTGGGGGGAAAAACTGTTTTTT. Residues: CASTRQQQTWGEKLFF. This rearrangement joins TRBV11-2 to TRBJ1-4; a possible D gene is TRBD1 (5 bases). The CDR3 is 16 residues long. Germline V gene lookup returns CDR1 SGHAT and CDR2 FQNNGV. Trimming stripped 7 bases from V and 8 bases from J, with 23 bases between.

This clone was detected only a few times. This sequence joins TRBV4-1 and TRBJ2-1; D not resolved. CDR3 length equals 17 residues. V was pared by 2 bases and J by 4 bases, with 18 bases between. Germline V CDR1 and CDR2: MGHRA, YSYEKL. The CDR3: CASSQLGPLVRYNEQFF. The CDR3 DNA follows: TGCGCCAGCAGCCAACTGGGCCCCCTAGTTCGGTACAATGAGCAGTTCTTC.

This chain connects TRBV4-3 to TRBJ2-2; D call uncertain. Germline CDR1 is LGHNA and CDR2 is YSLEER. CDR3 length: 11 amino acids. V dropped 1 base and J dropped 8 bases, with 2 bases sitting between them. CDR3 in amino acids: CASSQAGELFF. The CDR3 DNA sequence: TGCGCCAGCAGCCAAGCAGGGGAGCTGTTTTTT.

The rearrangement joins TRBV19 to TRBJ1-6; possibly TRBD1 for D (5 bases). The germline V and J ends were trimmed by 0 bases and 4 bases, with 19 bases remaining between them. Germline CDR1 reads LNHDA; CDR2 reads SQIVND (reference sequence). The CDR3 consists of 19 residues. The CDR3 DNA follows: TGTGCCAGTAGTATAGATCCCATGTCCCGACAGAATTATAATTCACCCCTCCACTTT. Translation gives CASSIDPMSRQNYNSPLHF.

The chain combines TRBV5-1 with TRBJ2-5; D unresolved. This CDR3 has 13 amino acids. V lost 4 bases and J lost 6, with 13 bases in between. Germline values: CDR1 SGHRS, CDR2 YFSETQ. Here the CDR3 reads CASSPDAAQTQYF. The DNA of the CDR3 is TGCGCCAGCAGCCCGGACGCCGCCCAGACCCAGTACTTC.

J is TRBJ1-2 and V is TRBV6-6; 11 bases line up with TRBD1. Germline loops: CDR1 MNHNY, CDR2 SVGAGI (reference sequence). V lost 8 bases and J lost 8; bases outside the gene matches: 10. This CDR3 is built from 14 residues. The CDR3 DNA follows: TGTGCCAGCGACGGGACAGGGGGTTTCCCCGGCTACACCTTC. Protein: CASDGTGGFPGYTF.